Listed below are T cell receptor beta chains from one sample, sequenced in a study of blood T cell repertoires in COVID-19. Clones were read by immunoSEQ multiplex PCR, and TCRdb kept only the in-frame ones, dropping some. The sample carries fewer than 250,000 clones, just over 85% recorded once. The sequenced sample was PBMCs or T cells enriched from blood (not recorded which). These receptors originate from a woman aged 45-60 years with acute COVID-19. CDR3s leave out the opening cysteine and the closing phenylalanine or tryptophan.

j_gene: TRBJ1-5; v_gene: TRBV19; CDR3aa: ASRDGWNQPQH
j_gene: TRBJ2-2; v_gene: TRBV7-3; CDR3aa: ASSLDSGRELF
j_gene: TRBJ1-1; v_gene: TRBV24-1; CDR3aa: ATSPGTSNTEAF
j_gene: TRBJ1-4; v_gene: TRBV7-2; CDR3aa: ASSQGALNEKLF
j_gene: TRBJ2-5; v_gene: TRBV9; CDR3aa: ASSPPGYEGVGETQY
j_gene: TRBJ2-1; v_gene: TRBV4-1; CDR3aa: ASSPGWEQF
j_gene: TRBJ1-4; v_gene: TRBV5-6; CDR3aa: ASSLGRTGGGPF
j_gene: TRBJ1-5; v_gene: TRBV28; CDR3aa: ASSFRDRAAPSNQPQH
j_gene: TRBJ2-1; v_gene: TRBV7-3; CDR3aa: ASSISSGSLNEQF
j_gene: TRBJ1-2; v_gene: TRBV7-8; CDR3aa: ASSATGNGYT
j_gene: TRBJ2-5; v_gene: TRBV19; CDR3aa: ASTRTRGSVETQY
j_gene: TRBJ2-1; v_gene: TRBV28; CDR3aa: ASSSPGTSGRHEQF
j_gene: TRBJ1-2; v_gene: TRBV7-9; CDR3aa: ASSYRDRAYGYT
j_gene: TRBJ1-5; v_gene: TRBV12-3/TRBV12-4; CDR3aa: ASKGEGNQPQH
j_gene: TRBJ1-2; v_gene: TRBV20-1; CDR3aa: SARYLYGYT
j_gene: TRBJ1-2; v_gene: TRBV20-1; CDR3aa: SAWAPPGYT
j_gene: TRBJ2-7; v_gene: TRBV27; CDR3aa: ASSLLSGDSYEQY
j_gene: TRBJ1-6; v_gene: TRBV28; CDR3aa: ASSSTQQGSYNSPLH
j_gene: TRBJ1-4; v_gene: TRBV18; CDR3aa: ASSPRTGGGDEKLF
j_gene: TRBJ2-7; v_gene: TRBV4-1; CDR3aa: ASNFDRGDYEQY
j_gene: TRBJ1-6; v_gene: TRBV18; CDR3aa: ASSPGGKKPLH
j_gene: TRBJ2-6; v_gene: TRBV19; CDR3aa: ASSMSTGTGANVLT
j_gene: TRBJ2-5; v_gene: TRBV24-1; CDR3aa: ATSAGLAPQETQY
j_gene: TRBJ1-5; v_gene: TRBV4-1; CDR3aa: ASSQDEGFQPQH
j_gene: TRBJ2-1; v_gene: TRBV7-9; CDR3aa: ASSPAITYNEQF
j_gene: TRBJ1-2; v_gene: TRBV18; CDR3aa: ASSTNIYGYT
j_gene: TRBJ2-7; v_gene: TRBV12-3/TRBV12-4; CDR3aa: ASSTYYEQY
j_gene: TRBJ2-4; v_gene: TRBV28; CDR3aa: ASSLGLGERSVKNIQY
j_gene: TRBJ2-7; v_gene: TRBV6-2/TRBV6-3; CDR3aa: ASSYSWDRATYEQY
j_gene: TRBJ1-3; v_gene: TRBV7-9; CDR3aa: ASSLDGGPIY
j_gene: TRBJ1-2; v_gene: TRBV6-2/TRBV6-3; CDR3aa: ASSPVHLPPNYGYT
j_gene: TRBJ2-1; v_gene: TRBV7-2; CDR3aa: ASSARRSYNEQF
j_gene: TRBJ1-5; v_gene: TRBV18; CDR3aa: ASSSWGENQPQH
j_gene: TRBJ1-2; v_gene: TRBV2; CDR3aa: ARGGQGALGYT
j_gene: TRBJ1-5; v_gene: TRBV5-4; CDR3aa: ASSLDGQFSNQPQH
j_gene: TRBJ2-1; v_gene: TRBV6-4; CDR3aa: ASRPYPASGSYNEQF
j_gene: TRBJ2-2; v_gene: TRBV6-5; CDR3aa: ASSSSGFTGELF
j_gene: TRBJ2-5; v_gene: TRBV7-2; CDR3aa: ASSSSETQY
j_gene: TRBJ1-4; v_gene: TRBV27; CDR3aa: ASSLNSGVLEKLF
j_gene: TRBJ1-1; v_gene: TRBV30; CDR3aa: AWTQGYTEAF
j_gene: TRBJ2-4; v_gene: TRBV27; CDR3aa: ASSLLAGEAYIQY
j_gene: TRBJ2-1; v_gene: TRBV7-9; CDR3aa: ASSFRAGGADEQF
j_gene: TRBJ1-2; v_gene: TRBV3-1/TRBV3-2; CDR3aa: ASSQALQGHYGYT
j_gene: TRBJ2-1; v_gene: TRBV5-4; CDR3aa: ASIAGNEQF
j_gene: TRBJ2-2; v_gene: TRBV19; CDR3aa: ASRRAGGTGNTGELF
j_gene: TRBJ2-2; v_gene: TRBV6-4; CDR3aa: ASSDLTGTSGRVNTGELF
j_gene: TRBJ1-2; v_gene: TRBV6-5; CDR3aa: AGGASEGYT
j_gene: TRBJ1-1; v_gene: TRBV28; CDR3aa: ASNYPQINTEAF
j_gene: TRBJ2-1; v_gene: TRBV27; CDR3aa: ASAIGTAYNEQF
j_gene: TRBJ1-2; v_gene: TRBV27; CDR3aa: ATCHDGGARYGYT
j_gene: TRBJ2-3; v_gene: TRBV9; CDR3aa: ASSVVSSHTDTQY
j_gene: TRBJ2-7; v_gene: TRBV10-1; CDR3aa: ASSEPGTSGSSYEQY
j_gene: TRBJ2-1; v_gene: TRBV27; CDR3aa: ASSLWKEGPYNEQF